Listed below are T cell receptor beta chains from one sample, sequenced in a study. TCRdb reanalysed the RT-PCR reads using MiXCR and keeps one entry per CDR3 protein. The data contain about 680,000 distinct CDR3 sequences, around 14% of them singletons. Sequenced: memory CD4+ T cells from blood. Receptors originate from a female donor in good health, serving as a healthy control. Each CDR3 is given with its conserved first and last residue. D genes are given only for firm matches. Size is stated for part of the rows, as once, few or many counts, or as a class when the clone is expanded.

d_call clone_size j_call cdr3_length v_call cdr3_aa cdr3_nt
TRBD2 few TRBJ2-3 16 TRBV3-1 CASSHLAGGSGDTQYF TGTGCCAGCAGCCACCTAGCGGGAGGATCTGGAGATACGCAGTATTTT
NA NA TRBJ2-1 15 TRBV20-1 CSARKIRTNHNEQFF TGCAGTGCTAGGAAGATACGGACTAACCACAATGAGCAGTTCTTC
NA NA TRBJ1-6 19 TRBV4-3 CASSQDKGSPSSYNSPLHF TGCGCCAGCAGCCAAGACAAGGGGTCGCCGAGCTCCTATAATTCACCCCTCCACTTT
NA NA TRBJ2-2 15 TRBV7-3 CASSLTISGTGELFF TGTGCCAGCAGCTTAACAATCAGCGGTACCGGGGAGCTGTTTTTT
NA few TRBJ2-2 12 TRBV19 CASMNPTGELFF TGTGCCAGTATGAATCCCACCGGGGAGCTGTTTTTT
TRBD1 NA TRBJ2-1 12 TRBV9 CASSADRLLQFF TGTGCCAGCAGCGCGGACAGGTTGCTGCAGTTCTTC
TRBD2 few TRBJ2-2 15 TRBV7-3 CASSPLAGGSGELFF TGTGCCAGCAGCCCCTTAGCGGGAGGTTCCGGGGAGCTGTTTTTT
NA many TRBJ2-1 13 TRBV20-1 CSAQGGGYNEQFF TGCAGTGCCCAGGGGGGCGGATACAATGAGCAGTTCTTC
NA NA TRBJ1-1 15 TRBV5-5 CASSLEVLGILGAFF TGTGCCAGCAGCTTGGAGGTTTTGGGGATCTTGGGAGCTTTCTTT
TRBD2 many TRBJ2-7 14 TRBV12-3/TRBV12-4 CATNPGLASNEQYF TGTGCCACCAACCCGGGACTAGCGAGTAACGAGCAGTACTTC
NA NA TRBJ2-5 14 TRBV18 CASSPGQDQETQYF TGTGCCAGCTCACCGGGGCAGGACCAAGAGACCCAGTACTTC
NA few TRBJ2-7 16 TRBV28 CASSPGGDRFIVEQYF TGTGCCAGCAGTCCGGGGGGGGACAGGTTCATTGTGGAGCAGTACTTC
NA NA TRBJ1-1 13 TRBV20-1 CSASVGVNTEAFF TGCAGTGCTAGCGTGGGAGTGAACACTGAAGCTTTCTTT
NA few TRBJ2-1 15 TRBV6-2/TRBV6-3 CASSYFWGVGNEQFF TGTGCCAGCAGTTACTTTTGGGGGGTTGGCAATGAGCAGTTCTTC
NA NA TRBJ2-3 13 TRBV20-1 CSVQPGTADTQYF TGCAGTGTACAACCAGGGACCGCAGATACGCAGTATTTT
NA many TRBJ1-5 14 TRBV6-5 CASSYWGDGQPQHF TGTGCCAGCAGTTACTGGGGGGACGGTCAGCCCCAGCATTTT
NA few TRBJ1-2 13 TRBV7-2 CASSTYSAGGYTF TGTGCCAGCAGCACATACAGCGCAGGGGGCTACACCTTC
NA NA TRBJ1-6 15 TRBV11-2 CASSRQRRYNSPLHF TGTGCCAGCAGCCGACAGCGAAGATATAATTCACCCCTCCACTTT
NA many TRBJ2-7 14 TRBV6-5 CASSYIEDSYEQYF TGTGCCAGCAGTTATATCGAGGACTCCTACGAGCAGTACTTC
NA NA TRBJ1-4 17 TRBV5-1 CASSPHPQGSSNEKLFF TGCGCCAGCAGCCCGCACCCCCAGGGTTCTTCTAATGAAAAACTGTTTTTT
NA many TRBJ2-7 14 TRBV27 CASRRDPYYYEQYF TGTGCCAGCAGACGGGATCCATACTACTACGAGCAGTACTTC
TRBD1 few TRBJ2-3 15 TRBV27 CASSSLDRGWDTQYF TGTGCCAGCAGTTCTTTGGACAGGGGTTGGGATACGCAGTATTTT
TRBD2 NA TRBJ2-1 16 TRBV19 CASSTGLAGGENEQFF TGTGCCAGTAGCACGGGACTAGCGGGAGGCGAAAATGAGCAGTTCTTC
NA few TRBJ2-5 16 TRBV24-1 CATSDLRDGAKETQYF TGTGCCACCAGTGATTTACGGGACGGAGCAAAAGAGACCCAGTACTTC